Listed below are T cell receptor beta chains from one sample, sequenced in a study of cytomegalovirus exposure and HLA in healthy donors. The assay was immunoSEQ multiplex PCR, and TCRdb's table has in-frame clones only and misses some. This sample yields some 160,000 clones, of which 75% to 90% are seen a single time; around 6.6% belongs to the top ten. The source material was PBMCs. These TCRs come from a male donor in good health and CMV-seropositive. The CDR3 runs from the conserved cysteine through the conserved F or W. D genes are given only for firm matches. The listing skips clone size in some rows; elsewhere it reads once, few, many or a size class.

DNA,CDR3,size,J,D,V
TGTGCTAGCAGCTTGATAGGACAGGGGGCCGAGACCCAGTACTTC,CASSLIGQGAETQYF,.,TRBJ2-5,TRBD1,TRBV7-7
TGTGCCAGCAGCACCGGGAGTAACACTGAAGCTTTCTTT,CASSTGSNTEAFF,.,TRBJ1-1,.,TRBV7-3
TGTGCCAGCACAGCGGTCCTAAGCACAGATACGCAGTATTTT,CASTAVLSTDTQYF,.,TRBJ2-3,.,TRBV2
TGTGCCAGCACCCTCGATCCTAGGCGGGCCGGGGAGCTGTTTTTT,CASTLDPRRAGELFF,.,TRBJ2-2,.,TRBV28
TGTGCCAGCAGTTCGATAACTGGAATATGGGACAGACAGCCTAACTATGGCTACACCTTC,CASSSITGIWDRQPNYGYTF,.,TRBJ1-2,TRBD1,TRBV27
TGTGCCTGGAGTGTACGTCAGGGGAGTGGAAACATTCAGTACTTC,CAWSVRQGSGNIQYF,.,TRBJ2-4,.,TRBV30
TGTGCCAGCAGCAAGGACAGAGTCACCGGGGAGCTGTTTTTT,CASSKDRVTGELFF,.,TRBJ2-2,.,TRBV21-1
TGTGCCAGCAGCAGGGGAAATGAGCAGTTCTTC,CASSRGNEQFF,.,TRBJ2-1,.,TRBV7-3
TGTGCCAGTAGTCAGGTCAGGGGGCCACGGTATCTCTACGAGCAGTACTTC,CASSQVRGPRYLYEQYF,.,TRBJ2-7,TRBD1,TRBV19
TGCGCCAGCAGTGTCGTGAACACTGAAGCTTTCTTT,CASSVVNTEAFF,few,TRBJ1-1,.,TRBV10-2
TGTGCCAGCAGTTTTATAACGTTACTAGGAGATACGCAGTATTTT,CASSFITLLGDTQYF,.,TRBJ2-3,.,TRBV27
TGTGCCAGTAGTATAAGGACAGGCTTGAACACTGAAGCTTTCTTT,CASSIRTGLNTEAFF,.,TRBJ1-1,TRBD1,TRBV19
TGTGCCAGCAGCCCAACCATTACCACAACTAGGAGCTACAATGAGCAGTTCTTC,CASSPTITTTRSYNEQFF,.,TRBJ2-1,.,TRBV7-3
TGTGCCAGTAGTACAAGCCGGGGGGGATTCTCTGGAAACACCATATATTTT,CASSTSRGGFSGNTIYF,.,TRBJ1-3,.,TRBV19
TGTGCCAGCAGTTTGAGGGATACCACCAGAGGTGAGCAGTTCTTC,CASSLRDTTRGEQFF,.,TRBJ2-1,.,TRBV27
TGCGCCAGCAGCCAAACATTACGACAGGCGCACACTGAAGCTTTCTTT,CASSQTLRQAHTEAFF,.,TRBJ1-1,.,TRBV4-3